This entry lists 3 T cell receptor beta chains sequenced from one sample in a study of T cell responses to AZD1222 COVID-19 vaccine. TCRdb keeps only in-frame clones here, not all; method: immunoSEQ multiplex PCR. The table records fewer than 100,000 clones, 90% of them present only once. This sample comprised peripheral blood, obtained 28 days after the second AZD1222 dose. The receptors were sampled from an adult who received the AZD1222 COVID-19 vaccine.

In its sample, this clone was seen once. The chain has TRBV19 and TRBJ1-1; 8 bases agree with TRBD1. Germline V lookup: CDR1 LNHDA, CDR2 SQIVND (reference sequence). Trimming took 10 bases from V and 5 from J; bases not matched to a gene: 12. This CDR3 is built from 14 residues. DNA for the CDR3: TGTGCCACCCGACCCTACAGGGGGAGTACTGAAGCTTTCTTT. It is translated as CATRPYRGSTEAFF.

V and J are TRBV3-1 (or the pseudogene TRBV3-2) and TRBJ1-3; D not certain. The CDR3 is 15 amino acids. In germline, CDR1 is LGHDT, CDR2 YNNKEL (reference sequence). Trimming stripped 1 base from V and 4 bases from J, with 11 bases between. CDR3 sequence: CASSQGGGIGNTIYF. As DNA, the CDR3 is TGTGCCAGCAGCCAAGGGGGAGGAATCGGAAACACCATATATTTT.

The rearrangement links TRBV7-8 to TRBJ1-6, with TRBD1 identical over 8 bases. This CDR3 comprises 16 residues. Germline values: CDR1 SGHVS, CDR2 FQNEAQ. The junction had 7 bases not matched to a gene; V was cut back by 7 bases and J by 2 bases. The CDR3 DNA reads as TGTGCCAGCAACCAGGACAGGGACACCTATAATTCACCCCTCCACTTT. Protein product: CASNQDRDTYNSPLHF.